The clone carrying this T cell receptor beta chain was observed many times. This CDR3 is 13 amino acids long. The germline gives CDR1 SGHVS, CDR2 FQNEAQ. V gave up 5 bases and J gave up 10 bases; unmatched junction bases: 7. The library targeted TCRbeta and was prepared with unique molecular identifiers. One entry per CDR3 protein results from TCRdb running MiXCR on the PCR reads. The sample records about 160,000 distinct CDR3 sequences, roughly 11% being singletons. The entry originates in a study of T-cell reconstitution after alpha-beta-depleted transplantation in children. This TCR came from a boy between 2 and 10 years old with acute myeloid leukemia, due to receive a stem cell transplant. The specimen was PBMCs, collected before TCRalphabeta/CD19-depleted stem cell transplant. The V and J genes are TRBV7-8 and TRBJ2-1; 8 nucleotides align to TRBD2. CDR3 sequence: CASSQRESGEQFF. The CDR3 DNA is TGTGCCAGCAGCCAGCGGGAGTCGGGGGAGCAGTTCTTC.